This T cell receptor (beta chain) originates from a study of metastatic and nonmetastatic thyroid tumors. In the study overall: From malignant and benign thyroid patients, repertoires in blood and in tumor or nodule tissue were compared. Study findings and constraints: The reported finding was significantly higher TCR beta diversity in malignant thyroid tumors relative to benign nodules, in blood and tumor.

Per the authors' pipeline: Differences in CDR3 between clinicopathological groups were drawn on to build a classifier intended to discriminate distant-metastatic papillary thyroid cancer patients. TCRdb re-processed the PCR reads through MiXCR. Clone size and V and J calls follow TCRdb, not the original study. The sample shows roughly 38,000 clones, roughly 19% of them seen only once. Comments on this clone: Its antigen is currently unknown. Sequence at one end of the junction differs from germline and may be a read error.

Germline loops: CDR1 SGHVS, CDR2 FNYEAQ. The length of the CDR3 is 17 residues. Every patient was untreated before thyroid surgery. The clonotype originates from a female donor with papillary thyroid cancer or a benign thyroid nodule (not recorded which). Some clones in this sample may be carry-over from other donors' samples. The sample was blood. The gene calls are TRBV7-6 and TRBJ2-5; 7 bases are shared with TRBD2. The CDR3 DNA reads TGTGCCAGCAGATTAGGGGCCAGGCGGGAGAAAGAAGAGACCCAGTACTTC. Its protein is CASRLGARREKEETQYF.